Below, 26 T cell receptor beta chains from the same sample are listed, as sequenced in a study of OX40 agonist ivuxolimab in advanced cancers. The library was produced with the immunoSEQ multiplex PCR assay. Held by TCRdb, this immuneACCESS table contains in-frame sequences only and omits some clones. Under half of the omission traces to an unresolved V gene where checked; the cause of the rest is unknown. Here the sample has about 92,000 clones; under 90% occur a single time. The top ten hold around 5.8% of the sample. The specimen comprised CD4+ or CD8+ T cells sorted from blood, sampled in a trial of the OX40 agonist ivuxolimab. These receptor sequences come from an adult with an advanced solid tumor such as melanoma, head and neck, liver or kidney cancer.

The chain recombines TRBV11-3 with TRBJ2-1; 10 bases are shared with TRBD2. The V gene end was trimmed by 5 bases and the J gene end by 6 bases; junction bases not matched to a gene: 7. Germline assignment: CDR1 SGHNT and CDR2 YENEEA. CDR3 length: 15 amino acids. This CDR3 is CASSPTSGIVNEQFF. CDR3 nucleotides: TGTGCCAGCAGCCCCACTAGCGGGATCGTCAATGAGCAGTTCTTC.

The chain combines TRBV11-3 with TRBJ2-7, with TRBD1 matching over 11 bases. With 5 bases clipped from V and 5 bases from J, the junction kept 5 bases outside the gene matches. CDR1 is SGHNT and CDR2 is YENEEA in the germline V gene. This CDR3 comprises 14 residues. In nucleotides, the CDR3 is TGTGCCAGCAGCCTGGGGACAGGGGGGAACGAGCAGTACTTC. Translation: CASSLGTGGNEQYF.

V gene TRBV12-5 combines with J gene TRBJ2-7; D gene uncertain. CDR1 is LGHNT and CDR2 is FRNRAP in the germline V gene. The length of the CDR3 is 10 residues. V lost 9 bases and J 5 bases, leaving 8 bases between the germline ends. The CDR3 here is CASGRDEQYF. DNA of the CDR3: TGTGCTAGCGGGCGAGACGAGCAGTACTTC.

This sequence joins TRBV6-5 and TRBJ2-1; D ambiguous. CDR3 length: 11 amino acids. CDR1 MNHEY and CDR2 SVGAGI come from the germline V gene. Trimming stripped 1 base from V and 6 bases from J, with 1 base between. CDR3 protein: CASSYFNEQFF. The CDR3, as DNA: TGTGCCAGCAGTTACTTCAATGAGCAGTTCTTC.

The genes are TRBV7-9 and TRBJ1-6; D remains unclear. In germline, CDR1 is SEHNR, CDR2 FQNEAQ (reference sequence). Between the trimmed V and J ends, which lost 3 bases and 9 bases, there was a span of 15 bases. The length of the CDR3 is 15 residues. The CDR3 coding sequence is TGTGCCAGCAGCTTGGACCGGTCGGTGGGTTCACCCCTCCACTTT. It is translated as CASSLDRSVGSPLHF.

V usage is TRBV7-8 and J usage is TRBJ2-5, with D tentatively TRBD2 (6 bases). The CDR3 sequence is 13 residues long. The ends were cut back, 5 bases at V and 0 bases at J, with 7 bases in the middle. Germline CDR1 reads SGHVS; CDR2 reads FQNEAQ. The CDR3 loop reads CASSAGHQETQYF. The CDR3, as DNA: TGTGCCAGCAGCGCGGGGCACCAAGAGACCCAGTACTTC. The full variable domain, in which reference TRBV7-8 and TRBJ2-5 provide the parts outside the CDR3, is GAGVSQSPRYKVAKRGQDVALRCDPISGHVSLFWYQQALGQGPEFLTYFQNEAQLDKSGLPSDRFFAERPEGSVSTLKIQRTQQEDSAVYLCASSAGHQETQYFGPGTRLLVL.

A single count supports this clone. The V call is TRBV2, the J call TRBJ2-5, with no clear D. Germline V gene lookup returns CDR1 SNHLY and CDR2 FYNNEI. The CDR3 totals 15 residues. The V end was cut by 3 bases, the J end by 2 bases, with 13 bases between. CDR3 coding DNA: TGTGCCAGCAGTGATAATGGACGGCGTCAAGAGACCCAGTACTTC. Its protein product is CASSDNGRRQETQYF.

This rearrangement joins TRBV10-3 to TRBJ2-2, with D perhaps matching TRBD2 (6 bases). The CDR3 totals 15 residues. V lost 10 bases, J lost 0 bases, and 15 bases lay in between. The germline gives CDR1 ENHRY, CDR2 SYGVKD. DNA of the CDR3: TGTGCCACTTCGGGGGACGGATCGAACACCGGGGAGCTGTTTTTT. The encoded protein is CATSGDGSNTGELFF.

This clone was found once. This chain joins TRBV19 and TRBJ1-5; 8 bases match TRBD1. Losses at the gene ends were 7 bases for V and 5 bases for J; bases not matched to a gene: 7. In germline, CDR1 is LNHDA, CDR2 SQIVND (reference sequence). The CDR3 is 14 amino acids. The CDR3 protein is CASTPTGAYQPQHF. The DNA of the CDR3 is TGTGCCAGTACCCCGACAGGGGCCTATCAGCCCCAGCATTTT.

This clone was observed once. This chain uses TRBV9 with TRBJ2-1; no firm D call. From germline, CDR1 is SGDLS and CDR2 YYNGEE. The CDR3 sequence is 13 residues long. V lost 1 base, J lost 5 bases, and 7 bases lay in between. The CDR3 DNA is TGTGCCAGCAGCGTATCACCGAACAATGAGCAGTTCTTC. Its protein product is CASSVSPNNEQFF.

This clone appeared a single time. V is TRBV4-3 and J is TRBJ1-1; D is uncertain. The CDR3 is 13 residues long. Germline CDR1 LGHNA, CDR2 YSLEER. Deletions cut 4 bases from V and 4 bases from J, with 10 bases between. In DNA form, the CDR3 reads TGCGCCAGCAGCCCTACACCGGCCACTGAAGCTTTCTTT. This encodes CASSPTPATEAFF.

This chain uses TRBV7-8 with TRBJ1-1; 7 nucleotides line up with TRBD1. The germline CDR1 and CDR2 sequences are SGHVS and FQNEAQ. This CDR3 is 14 amino acids long. V gave up 5 bases and J gave up 2 bases; unmatched junction bases: 5. CDR3 bases: TGTGCCAGCAGCATCCGGGACAGCAACACTGAAGCTTTCTTT. This codes for CASSIRDSNTEAFF.

V usage is TRBV12-5 and J usage is TRBJ2-5, with TRBD1 as a possible D gene (5 bases). This CDR3 has 13 amino acids. V was trimmed by 1 base and J by 2 bases, leaving 5 bases between them. CDR1 and CDR2 (germline): LGHNT, FRNRAP. The DNA for the CDR3 is TGTGCTAGTGGTTTGGCAGGGCAAGAGACCCAGTACTTC. This sequence encodes CASGLAGQETQYF. The complete variable domain, with remaining parts taken from reference TRBV12-5 and TRBJ2-5, reads DARVTQTPRHKVTEMGQEVTMRCQPILGHNTVFWYRQTMMQGLELLAYFRNRAPLDDSGMPKDRFSAEMPDATLATLKIQPSEPRDSAVYFCASGLAGQETQYFGPGTRLLVL.

This clone was counted a single time. V is TRBV4-1 and J is TRBJ2-1; D might be TRBD1 (5 bases). The CDR3 spans 15 residues. The germline gives CDR1 MGHRA, CDR2 YSYEKL. V lost 1 base, J lost 8 bases, and 15 bases lay in between. The CDR3 DNA is TGCGCCAGCAGCCAAGTCGCAGGGTCTCTGGATGAGCAGTTCTTC. It is translated as CASSQVAGSLDEQFF.

V and J are TRBV6-1 and TRBJ1-5; D call uncertain. V was shortened by 4 bases and J by 5 bases, with 21 bases between the two germline ends. The CDR3 covers 17 residues. Germline CDR1 reads MNHNS; CDR2 reads SASEGT. CDR3 region: CASSALITRTPDQPQHF. CDR3 DNA sequence: TGTGCCAGCAGTGCTCTTATTACGAGGACTCCTGATCAGCCCCAGCATTTT.

The chain carries TRBV5-4 and TRBJ2-7, with D unclear. CDR1 and CDR2 (germline): SGHNT, YYREEE (reference sequence). The CDR3 consists of 12 residues. V was shortened by 1 base and J by 3 bases, with 5 bases between the two germline ends. The CDR3 sequence: CASSLPGYEQYF. The DNA of the CDR3 is TGTGCCAGCAGCTTGCCGGGCTACGAGCAGTACTTC.

The chain is built from TRBV11-2 and TRBJ2-2; D remains ambiguous. V was pared by 4 bases and J by 8 bases, with 11 bases between. The CDR3 loop spans 13 amino acids. The germline gives CDR1 SGHAT, CDR2 FQNNGV. The CDR3: CASSSRLGGELFF. The CDR3 coding sequence is TGTGCCAGCAGCTCCCGCCTTGGGGGGGAGCTGTTTTTT.

This clone showed up just a few times. The J gene is TRBJ2-7, the V gene TRBV2; TRBD1 aligns across 8 bases. CDR1 SNHLY and CDR2 FYNNEI come from the germline V gene. The CDR3 contains 13 residues. V was clipped by 1 base and J by 5 bases; unmatched bases: 1. The CDR3 loop is CASSEDRGNEQYF. As DNA, the CDR3 is TGTGCCAGCAGTGAAGACAGGGGGAACGAGCAGTACTTC.

The count of this clone is one. This specimen includes other DNA sequences encoding the same CDR3. The chain combines TRBV5-1 with TRBJ1-1, with unresolved D. Per germline, CDR1 SGHRS and CDR2 YFSETQ. V shed 0 bases and J shed 0 bases, with 6 bases lying between them. The CDR3 is made up of 14 amino acids. The CDR3 reads CASSLGRLNTEAFF. CDR3 nucleotide sequence: TGCGCCAGCAGCTTGGGACGGTTGAACACTGAAGCTTTCTTT.

The rearrangement links TRBV5-1 to TRBJ2-5; the D gene is possibly TRBD2 (5 bases). V shed 0 bases and J shed 5 bases, with 14 bases lying between them. The CDR3 length is 15 residues. CDR1 is SGHRS and CDR2 is YFSETQ in the germline V gene. The CDR3 is CASSLDYAGGETQYF. The CDR3 DNA sequence: TGCGCCAGCAGCTTGGATTACGCCGGCGGGGAGACCCAGTACTTC.

Concerning this clone: The sample holds other DNA sequences that translate to the same CDR3. The chain couples TRBV5-1 to TRBJ1-6; D not certain. V was cut by 0 bases and J by 0 bases, with 7 bases left in between. The CDR3 runs to 16 residues. Germline V CDR1 and CDR2: SGHRS, YFSETQ. The CDR3: CASSLAGSSYNSPLHF. As DNA, the CDR3 is TGCGCCAGCAGCTTGGCCGGGAGCTCCTATAATTCACCCCTCCACTTT.

J is TRBJ2-1 and V is TRBV27; 8 nucleotides line up with TRBD2. Per germline, CDR1 MNHEY and CDR2 SMNVEV (reference sequence). V shed 4 bases, J shed 8 bases, and the junction held 7 bases outside the gene matches. CDR3 length: 14 residues. This chain's CDR3 is CASSSPSGSHEQFF. CDR3 nucleotides: TGTGCCAGCAGTTCCCCAAGCGGGAGCCATGAGCAGTTCTTC.

V usage is TRBV19 and J usage is TRBJ2-3; 9 bases fit TRBD2. Germline V gene lookup returns CDR1 LNHDA and CDR2 SQIVND (reference sequence). V was clipped by 4 bases and J by 6 bases; unmatched bases: 8. There are 15 residues in the CDR3. The CDR3 spells CASSRGGGAWDTQYF. CDR3 sequence (DNA): TGTGCCAGTAGTAGAGGCGGGGGGGCGTGGGATACGCAGTATTTT.

The V gene is TRBV10-3, the J gene TRBJ2-1; TRBD2 aligns across 9 bases. This CDR3 is 15 amino acids long. Trimming removed 7 bases from V and 4 bases from J; junction bases left unmatched: 8. Looked up from germline, CDR1 is ENHRY and CDR2 is SYGVKD. CDR3 loop: CAITSARGGYNEQFF. CDR3 bases: TGTGCCATCACATCGGCGCGGGGGGGTTACAATGAGCAGTTCTTC.

In this sample, this clone turned up a few times. J is TRBJ2-1 and V is TRBV25-1, with 11 bases matching TRBD2. Germline V lookup: CDR1 MGHDK, CDR2 SYGVNS. Trimming took 10 bases from V and 6 from J; bases not matched to a gene: 17. The CDR3 extends over 17 amino acids. The CDR3 loop is CATPLVAGGPGSNEQFF. In DNA, the CDR3 is TGTGCCACCCCGTTGGTAGCGGGAGGGCCGGGGTCCAATGAGCAGTTCTTC.

V and J are TRBV12-5 and TRBJ2-5; perhaps TRBD2 as D (6 bases). The J call may be faulty, since TRBJ2-7 better matches the DNA end. CDR3 length: 15 amino acids. Germline V gene data show CDR1 as LGHNT and CDR2 as FRNRAP. The CDR3 sequence: CASGLGRGSSYEQYF. The CDR3 region has the DNA TGTGCTAGTGGTTTGGGACGGGGGAGCTCCTACGAGCAGTACTTC.